The clone carrying this TCR beta chain occurred once. The antigen is unknown. Random hexamers were used to reverse transcribe 0.5 to 1 ug of RNA. A multiplex approach, immunoSEQ multiplex PCR, amplified TCR beta CDR3 across 54 Vbeta and 13 Jbeta. TCRdb redid the calling of the immunoSEQ multiplex PCR reads with MiXCR, one entry per CDR3 protein. Of some 130,000 distinct CDR3 sequences in the sample, about 96% were seen once. The sample originates from a study of CD8 T cells in Susac syndrome. Study-level points and caveats: Individuals included in the TCR sequencing and HLA analysis were acknowledged by the study to be relatively few in number.

CDR3 size: 14 residues. CDR1 SEHNR and CDR2 FQNEAQ come from the germline V gene (reference sequence). V lost 2 bases, J lost 4 bases, and 10 bases lay in between. The control participants were healthy donors, and these controls were matched with respect to both age and sex. Both CD4+ and CD8+ T cells were negatively isolated, and TEMRA cells underwent FACS enrichment. The sample was CD4+ T cells from PBMCs. The chain is built from TRBV7-9 and TRBJ2-3; D might be TRBD2 (6 bases). This TCR came from a human donor in good health. CDR3 in amino acids: CASSLMGEADTQYF. In nucleotides, the CDR3 is TGTGCCAGCAGCTTAATGGGGGAGGCAGATACGCAGTATTTT.